This TCR beta chain was recovered during a study of shared clonotypes between healthy human individuals. Study-level background: The study used three CD4 naive, three CD4 memory, two CD8 naive and one CD8 memory plate per donor. Whole-study findings and limits: Sampling involved blood alone; tissue repertoires likely differ.

Details on this clone: Its target is unknown. The same CDR3 can be traced to other DNA sequences in this sample.

Among the donors, all were Caucasian adults who lived in Nashville, Tennessee. The CDR3 runs to 15 residues. Germline loops: CDR1 SEHNR, CDR2 FQNEAQ (reference sequence). V lost 4 bases to trimming and J lost 0 bases, with 9 bases between them. Across several immunoSEQ plates, the genomic DNA of each subset was split evenly. Method: immunoSEQ multiplex PCR; TCRdb's copy keeps in-frame clones and lacks some. Of a few million clones in the sample, less than 95% were seen once. The chain carries TRBV7-9 and TRBJ1-4; TRBD1 might be the D (6 bases). This sequence originates from a young man in good health. Some clones in this sample may be carry-over from other donors' samples. Sample: naive CD4+ T cells from PBMCs. The subset is: CD45RA+ positively selected. CDR3 region: CASSSTGATNEKLFF. The CDR3 coding sequence is TGTGCCAGCAGCTCGACAGGTGCAACTAATGAAAAACTGTTTTTT.